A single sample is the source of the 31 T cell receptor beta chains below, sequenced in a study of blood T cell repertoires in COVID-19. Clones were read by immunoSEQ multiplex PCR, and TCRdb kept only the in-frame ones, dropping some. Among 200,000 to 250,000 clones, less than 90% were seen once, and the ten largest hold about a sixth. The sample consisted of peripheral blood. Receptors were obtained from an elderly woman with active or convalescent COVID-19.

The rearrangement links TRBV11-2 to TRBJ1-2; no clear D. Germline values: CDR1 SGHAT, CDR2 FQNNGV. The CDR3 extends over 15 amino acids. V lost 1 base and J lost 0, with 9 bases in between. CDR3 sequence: CASSLGVQTNYGYTF. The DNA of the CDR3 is TGTGCCAGCAGCTTAGGTGTACAGACTAACTATGGCTACACCTTC.

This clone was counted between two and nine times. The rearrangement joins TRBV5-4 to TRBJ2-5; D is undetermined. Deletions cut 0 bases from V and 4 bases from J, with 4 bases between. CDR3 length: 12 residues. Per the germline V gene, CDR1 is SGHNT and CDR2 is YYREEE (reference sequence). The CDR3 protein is CASSLDGETQYF. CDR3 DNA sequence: TGTGCCAGCAGCTTGGACGGAGAGACCCAGTACTTC.

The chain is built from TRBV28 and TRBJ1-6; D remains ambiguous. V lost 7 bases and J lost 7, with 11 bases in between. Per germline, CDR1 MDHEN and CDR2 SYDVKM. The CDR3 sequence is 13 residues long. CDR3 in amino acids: CASTNPGNSPLHF. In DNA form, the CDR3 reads TGTGCCAGCACCAATCCCGGGAATTCACCCCTCCACTTT.

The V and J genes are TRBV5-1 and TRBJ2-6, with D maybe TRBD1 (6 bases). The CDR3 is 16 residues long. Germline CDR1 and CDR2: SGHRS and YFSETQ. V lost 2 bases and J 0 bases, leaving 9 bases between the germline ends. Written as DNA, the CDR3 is TGCGCCAGCAGCTTCCCGGACAGCTCTGGGGCCAACGTCCTGACTTTC. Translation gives CASSFPDSSGANVLTF.

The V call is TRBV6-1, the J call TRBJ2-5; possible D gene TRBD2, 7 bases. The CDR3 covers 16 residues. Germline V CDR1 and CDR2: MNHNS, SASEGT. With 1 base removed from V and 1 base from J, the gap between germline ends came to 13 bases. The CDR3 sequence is CASSEGRGGSQETQYF. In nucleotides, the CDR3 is TGTGCCAGCAGTGAAGGGCGCGGGGGCTCCCAAGAGACCCAGTACTTC.

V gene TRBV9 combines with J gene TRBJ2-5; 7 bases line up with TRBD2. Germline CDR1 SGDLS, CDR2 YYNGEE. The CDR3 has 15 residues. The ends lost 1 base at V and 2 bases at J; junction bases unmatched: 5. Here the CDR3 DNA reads TGTGCCAGCAGCGTAATCGGTAGCGGGCAAGAGACCCAGTACTTC. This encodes CASSVIGSGQETQYF.

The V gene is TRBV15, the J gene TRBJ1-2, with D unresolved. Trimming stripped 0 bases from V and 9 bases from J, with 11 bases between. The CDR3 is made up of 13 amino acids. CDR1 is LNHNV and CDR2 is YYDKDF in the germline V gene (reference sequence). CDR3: CATSRDVGGRYTF. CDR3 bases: TGTGCCACCAGCAGAGATGTCGGCGGCCGCTACACCTTC.

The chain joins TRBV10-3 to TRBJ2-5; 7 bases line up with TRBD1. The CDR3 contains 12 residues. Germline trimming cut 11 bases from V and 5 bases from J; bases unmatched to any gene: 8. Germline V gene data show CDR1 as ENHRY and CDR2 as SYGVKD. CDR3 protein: CASQQGEETQYF. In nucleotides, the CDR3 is TGTGCCTCGCAGCAGGGGGAGGAGACCCAGTACTTC.

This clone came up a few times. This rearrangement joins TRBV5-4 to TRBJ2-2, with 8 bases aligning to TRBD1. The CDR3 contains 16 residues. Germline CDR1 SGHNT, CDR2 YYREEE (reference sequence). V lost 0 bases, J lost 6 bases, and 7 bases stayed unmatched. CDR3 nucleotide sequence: TGTGCCAGCAGCTTGGGTAGGACAGGGTCGGCCGGGGAGCTGTTTTTT. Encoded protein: CASSLGRTGSAGELFF.

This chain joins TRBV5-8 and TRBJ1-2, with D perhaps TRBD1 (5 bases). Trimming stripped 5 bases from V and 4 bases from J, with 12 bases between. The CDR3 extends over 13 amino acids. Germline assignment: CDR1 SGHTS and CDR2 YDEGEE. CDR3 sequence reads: CASSSGGLYGYTF. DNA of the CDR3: TGTGCCAGCAGTTCGGGGGGACTCTATGGCTACACCTTC.

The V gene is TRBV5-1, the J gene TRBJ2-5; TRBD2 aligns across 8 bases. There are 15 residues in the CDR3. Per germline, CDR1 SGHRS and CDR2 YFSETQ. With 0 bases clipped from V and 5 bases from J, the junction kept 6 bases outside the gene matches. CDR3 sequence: CASSLGSGGGETQYF. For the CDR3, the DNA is TGCGCCAGCAGCTTGGGGAGCGGGGGCGGGGAGACCCAGTACTTC.

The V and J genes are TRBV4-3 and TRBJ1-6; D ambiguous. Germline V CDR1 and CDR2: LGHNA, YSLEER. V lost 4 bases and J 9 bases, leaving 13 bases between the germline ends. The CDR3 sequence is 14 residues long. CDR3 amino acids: CASSRANFASPLHF. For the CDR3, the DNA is TGCGCCAGCAGCCGGGCTAATTTCGCTTCACCCCTCCACTTT.

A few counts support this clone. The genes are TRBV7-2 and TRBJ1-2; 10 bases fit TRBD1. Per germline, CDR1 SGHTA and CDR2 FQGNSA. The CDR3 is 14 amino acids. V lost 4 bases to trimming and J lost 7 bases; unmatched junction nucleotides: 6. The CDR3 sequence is CASSYDRGQVGYTF. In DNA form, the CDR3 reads TGTGCCAGCAGCTACGACAGGGGGCAGGTTGGCTACACCTTC.

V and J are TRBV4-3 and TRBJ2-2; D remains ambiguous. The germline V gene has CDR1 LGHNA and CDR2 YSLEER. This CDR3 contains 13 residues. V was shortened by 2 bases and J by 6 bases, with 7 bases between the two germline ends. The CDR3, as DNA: TGCGCCAGCAGCCAATTCTCCCCCGGGGAGCTGTTTTTT. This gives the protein CASSQFSPGELFF.

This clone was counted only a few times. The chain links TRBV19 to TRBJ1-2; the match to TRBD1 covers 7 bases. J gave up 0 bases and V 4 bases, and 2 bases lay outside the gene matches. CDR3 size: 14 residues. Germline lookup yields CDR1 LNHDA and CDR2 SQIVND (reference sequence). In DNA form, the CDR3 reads TGTGCCAGTAGTAGACAGGGAGCTAACTATGGCTACACCTTC. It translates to CASSRQGANYGYTF.

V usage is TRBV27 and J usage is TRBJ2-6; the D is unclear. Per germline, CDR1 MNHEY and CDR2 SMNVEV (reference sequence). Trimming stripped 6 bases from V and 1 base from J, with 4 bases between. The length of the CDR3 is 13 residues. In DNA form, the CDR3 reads TGTGCCAGCAGACAATCTGGGGCCAACGTCCTGACTTTC. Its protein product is CASRQSGANVLTF. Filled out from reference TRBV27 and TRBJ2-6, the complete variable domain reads EAQVTQNPRYLITVTGKKLTVTCSQNMNHEYMSWYRQDPGLGLRQIYYSMNVEVTDKGDVPEGYKVSRKEKRNFPLILESPSPNQTSLYFCASRQSGANVLTFGAGSRLTVL.

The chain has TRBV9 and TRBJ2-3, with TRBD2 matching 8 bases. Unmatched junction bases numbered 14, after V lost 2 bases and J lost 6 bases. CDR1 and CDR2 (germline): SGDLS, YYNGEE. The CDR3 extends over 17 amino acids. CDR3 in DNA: TGTGCCAGCAGCGTTCCAACAGGGACGGGAGGGGGTGATACGCAGTATTTT. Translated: CASSVPTGTGGGDTQYF.

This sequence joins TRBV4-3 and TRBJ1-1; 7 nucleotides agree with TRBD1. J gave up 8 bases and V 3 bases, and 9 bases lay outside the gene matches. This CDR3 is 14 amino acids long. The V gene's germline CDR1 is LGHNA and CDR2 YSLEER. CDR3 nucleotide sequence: TGCGCCAGCAGCCAGGGTCGGGACAGATGGGAAGCTTTCTTT. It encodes CASSQGRDRWEAFF.

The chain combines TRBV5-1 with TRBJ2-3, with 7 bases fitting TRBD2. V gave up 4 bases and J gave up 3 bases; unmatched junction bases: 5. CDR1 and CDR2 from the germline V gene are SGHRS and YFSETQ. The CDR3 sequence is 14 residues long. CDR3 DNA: TGCGCCAGCAGCCCGGGGGAGGGTACAGATACGCAGTATTTT. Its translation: CASSPGEGTDTQYF.

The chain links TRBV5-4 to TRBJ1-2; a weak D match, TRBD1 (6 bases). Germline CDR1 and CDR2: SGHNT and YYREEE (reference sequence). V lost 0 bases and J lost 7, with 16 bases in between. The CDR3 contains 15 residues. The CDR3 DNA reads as TGTGCCAGCAGCTTGGACAGGGCTTTAGCGTCTGGCTACACCTTC. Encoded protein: CASSLDRALASGYTF.

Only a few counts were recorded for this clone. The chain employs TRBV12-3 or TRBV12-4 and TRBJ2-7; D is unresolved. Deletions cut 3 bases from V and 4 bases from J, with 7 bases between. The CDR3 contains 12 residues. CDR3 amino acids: CASSFAGYEQYF. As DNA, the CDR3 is TGTGCCAGCAGTTTCGCCGGGTACGAGCAGTACTTC.

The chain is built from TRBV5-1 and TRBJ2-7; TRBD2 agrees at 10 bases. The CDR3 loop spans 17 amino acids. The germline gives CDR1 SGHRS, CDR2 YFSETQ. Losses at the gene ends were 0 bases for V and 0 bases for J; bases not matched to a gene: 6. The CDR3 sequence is CASSLASPSGSSYEQYF. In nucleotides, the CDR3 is TGCGCCAGCAGCTTGGCTAGTCCTAGCGGGAGCTCCTACGAGCAGTACTTC.

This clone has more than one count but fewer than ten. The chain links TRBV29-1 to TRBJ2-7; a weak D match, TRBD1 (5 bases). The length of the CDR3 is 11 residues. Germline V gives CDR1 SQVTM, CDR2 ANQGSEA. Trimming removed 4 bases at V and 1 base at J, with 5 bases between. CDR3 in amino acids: CSVAGSYEQYF. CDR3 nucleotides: TGCAGCGTTGCAGGGTCCTACGAGCAGTACTTC.

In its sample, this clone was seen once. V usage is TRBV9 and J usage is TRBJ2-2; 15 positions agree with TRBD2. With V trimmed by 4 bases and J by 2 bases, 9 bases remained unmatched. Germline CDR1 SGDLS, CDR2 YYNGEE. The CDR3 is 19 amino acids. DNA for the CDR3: TGTGCCAGCAGCCCACCGGGACTAGCGGGGGGCCATAACACCGGGGAGCTGTTTTTT. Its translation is CASSPPGLAGGHNTGELFF.

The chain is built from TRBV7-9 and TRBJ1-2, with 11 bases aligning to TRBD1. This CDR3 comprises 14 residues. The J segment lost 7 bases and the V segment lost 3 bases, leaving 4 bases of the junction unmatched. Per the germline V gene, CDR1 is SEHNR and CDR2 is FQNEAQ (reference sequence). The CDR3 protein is CASSFRDRGSGYTF. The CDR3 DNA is TGTGCCAGCAGCTTTCGGGACAGGGGGTCTGGCTACACCTTC.

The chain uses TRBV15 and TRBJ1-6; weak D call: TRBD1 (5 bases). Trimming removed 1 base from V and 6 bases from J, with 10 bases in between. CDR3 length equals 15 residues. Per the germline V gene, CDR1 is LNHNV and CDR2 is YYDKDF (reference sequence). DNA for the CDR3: TGTGCCACCAGCAGAGGGACATTGTTTAATTCACCCCTCCACTTT. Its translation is CATSRGTLFNSPLHF.

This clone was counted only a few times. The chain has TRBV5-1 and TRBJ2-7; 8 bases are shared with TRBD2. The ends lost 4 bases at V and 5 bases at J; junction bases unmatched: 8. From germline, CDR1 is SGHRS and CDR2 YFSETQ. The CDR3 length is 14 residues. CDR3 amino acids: CASSPSGSSNEQYF. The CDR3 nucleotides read TGCGCCAGCAGCCCGAGCGGGAGCTCAAACGAGCAGTACTTC.

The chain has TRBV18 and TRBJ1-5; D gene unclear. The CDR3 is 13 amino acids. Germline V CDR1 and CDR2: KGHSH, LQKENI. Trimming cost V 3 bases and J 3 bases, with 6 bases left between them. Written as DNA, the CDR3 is TGTGCCAGCTCACCGGAGGACAATCAGCCCCAGCATTTT. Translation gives CASSPEDNQPQHF. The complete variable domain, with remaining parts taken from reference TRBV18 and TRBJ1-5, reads NAGVMQNPRHLVRRRGQEARLRCSPMKGHSHVYWYRQLPEEGLKFMVYLQKENIIDESGMPKERFSAEFPKEGPSILRIQQVVRGDSAAYFCASSPEDNQPQHFGDGTRLSIL.

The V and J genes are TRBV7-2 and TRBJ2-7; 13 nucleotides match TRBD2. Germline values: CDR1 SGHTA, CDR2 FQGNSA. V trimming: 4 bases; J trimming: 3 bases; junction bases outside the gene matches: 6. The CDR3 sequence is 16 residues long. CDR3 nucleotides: TGTGCCAGCAGCTCCAGGACTAGCGGGAGAATCTACGAGCAGTACTTC. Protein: CASSSRTSGRIYEQYF.

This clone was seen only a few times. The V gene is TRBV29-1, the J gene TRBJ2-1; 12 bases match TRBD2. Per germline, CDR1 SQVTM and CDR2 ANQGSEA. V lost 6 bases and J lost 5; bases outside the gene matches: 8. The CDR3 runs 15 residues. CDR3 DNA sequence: TGCAGCGTCGAGGGACTAGCGGGTATCGACAATGAGCAGTTCTTC. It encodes CSVEGLAGIDNEQFF.

The CDR3 loop reads CASSRLAGTYNEQFF. CDR3 sequence (DNA): TGTGCCAGCAGCCGCCTAGCGGGAACCTACAATGAGCAGTTCTTC. This chain connects TRBV5-4 to TRBJ2-1; TRBD2 matches 9 bases. Germline lookup yields CDR1 SGHNT and CDR2 YYREEE (reference sequence). V gave up 4 bases and J gave up 2 bases; unmatched junction bases: 4. The CDR3 runs to 15 residues. The whole variable domain, filled in from reference TRBV5-4 and TRBJ2-1, reads ETGVTQSPTHLIKTRGQQVTLRCSSQSGHNTVSWYQQALGQGPQFIFQYYREEENGRGNFPPRFSGLQFPNYSSELNVNALELDDSALYLCASSRLAGTYNEQFFGPGTRLTVL.